Listed below are T cell receptor beta chains from one sample, sequenced in a study of post-analysis software for immune sequencing data. MiXCR was run by TCRdb on the PCR reads, yielding one entry per CDR3 protein. The profile shows 350,000 to 450,000 distinct CDR3 sequences, 30% to 45% of them singletons. Material: blood. These TCRs come from a girl under 18 with multiple sclerosis. Each CDR3 is given with its conserved first and last residue. The D gene is left open where the match is weak. Only part of the rows carry a size: once, few, many, or a class if the clone is expanded.

TRBV5-4	TRBJ1-2	-	TRBD1	TGTGCCAGCAGGCGGACAGGGGATAGGGATGGCTACACCTTC	CASRRTGDRDGYTF
TRBV29-1	TRBJ2-7	-	TRBD1	TGCAGCGTGTACGGGACAGGGGAAATCTACGAGCAGTACTTC	CSVYGTGEIYEQYF
TRBV27	TRBJ2-7	-	-	TGTGCCAGCAGTCCGAACAATTACGAGCAGTACTTC	CASSPNNYEQYF
TRBV12-3/TRBV12-4	TRBJ2-4	few	TRBD1	TGTGCCAGCACCGACAGGGTACTAGCCAAAAACATTCAGTACTTC	CASTDRVLAKNIQYF
TRBV5-1	TRBJ2-1	many	-	TGCGCCAGCAGCTCCCCAAATGACAATGAGCAGTTCTTC	CASSSPNDNEQFF
TRBV27	TRBJ2-3	few	TRBD2	TGTGCCAGCAGACCATTGACTAGCGGGGATGCAGGGTCTGATACGCAGTATTTT	CASRPLTSGDAGSDTQYF
TRBV4-2	TRBJ2-7	-	-	TGTGCCAGCAGCCAAGAAAGAGTGGGGAGCGGGGTTGTGGGGGCAACCTACGAGCAGTACTTC	CASSQERVGSGVVGATYEQYF
TRBV7-2	TRBJ2-1	few	TRBD1	TGTGCCAGCAGCTTACAACAGGGCCACAGGGGGCAGTTCTTC	CASSLQQGHRGQFF
TRBV15	TRBJ1-6	-	-	TGTGCCACCAGCAGAGATCCCTCGGGGTCACCCCTCCACTTT	CATSRDPSGSPLHF
TRBV20-1	TRBJ2-7	-	TRBD1	TGCAGTGCGGACCCGGGACAGGGGATCTACGAGCAGTACTTC	CSADPGQGIYEQYF
TRBV18	TRBJ2-5	few	-	TGTGCCAGCTCACAATGGGGCGACGGTGACCAGTACTTC	CASSQWGDGDQYF
TRBV29-1	TRBJ1-2	few	TRBD1	TGCAGCGACAAGACAGGGAGCTATGGCTACACCTTC	CSDKTGSYGYTF
TRBV4-1	TRBJ2-5	-	-	TGCGCCAGCAGCCAAGATCTAGGGACAAGGGGAGAGACCCAGTACTTC	CASSQDLGTRGETQYF
TRBV27	TRBJ2-7	-	TRBD1	TGTGCCAGCAGTTTATCGGGACAGCTCTACGAGCAGTACTTC	CASSLSGQLYEQYF
TRBV10-3	TRBJ2-7	-	TRBD1	TGTGCCATCAGTGAGAGGACAGGCTTCCACGAGCAGTACTTC	CAISERTGFHEQYF
TRBV4-1	TRBJ2-2	few	-	TGCGCCAGCAGCCCTGGGCCCTATCGGGAGCTGTTTTTT	CASSPGPYRELFF
TRBV11-1	TRBJ2-5	-	-	TGTGCCAGCAGCCCATGGGCCGGGAAAGAGACCCAGTACTTC	CASSPWAGKETQYF
TRBV27	TRBJ2-1	-	TRBD2	TGTGCCAGCAGTTATGAACTAGCGGCCTACAATGAGCAGTTCTTC	CASSYELAAYNEQFF
TRBV18	TRBJ1-2	-	-	TGTGCCAGCTCCCGAAGCAACCGGGACATACTTCGCTATGGCTACACCTTC	CASSRSNRDILRYGYTF
TRBV7-2	TRBJ1-5	-	-	TGTGCCAGCAGCGCAGGGTTTCAGCCCCAGCATTTT	CASSAGFQPQHF
TRBV3-1	TRBJ2-7	-	TRBD1	TGTGCCAGCAGCTCCCGACAGGGGAAGGACTACGAGCAGTACTTC	CASSSRQGKDYEQYF
TRBV4-1	TRBJ2-1	many	-	TGCGCCAGCAGCCAAGAGACCCTCCGGAATGAGCAGTTCTTC	CASSQETLRNEQFF
TRBV12-3/TRBV12-4	TRBJ2-6	-	TRBD1	TGTGCCAGCAGCTCCGGACAGGGACTTTACTCTGGGGCCAACGTCCTGACTTTC	CASSSGQGLYSGANVLTF
TRBV6-4	TRBJ2-1	-	TRBD2	TGTGCCAGCAGTGAAGCACTAGCGAGTCGGGCCGAGCAGTTCTTC	CASSEALASRAEQFF
TRBV12-3/TRBV12-4	TRBJ2-3	few	TRBD2	TGTGCCAGCAGATCATCGGGGGGGGCCTCTAGCACAGATACGCAGTATTTT	CASRSSGGASSTDTQYF
TRBV7-9	TRBJ2-7	-	TRBD2	TGTGCCAGCAGCTCCATAGCGGGGGGGCCAGCCGAGCAGTACTTC	CASSSIAGGPAEQYF
TRBV12-3/TRBV12-4	TRBJ2-1	-	TRBD2	TGTGCCAGCAGCATAGCGGGACTCTACAATGAGCAGTTCTTC	CASSIAGLYNEQFF
TRBV6-6	TRBJ2-7	-	-	TGTGCCGGCAGTTACGGGGGGCGAGGGGTGAGGGAGCAGTACTTC	CAGSYGGRGVREQYF
TRBV5-1	TRBJ2-7	few	-	TGCGCCAGCAGCTTAACAGGGCAGGATTACGAGCAGTACTTC	CASSLTGQDYEQYF
TRBV6-5	TRBJ2-7	-	-	TGTGCCAGCAGCCCCGAAGAGGGGATCTCCTACGAGCAGTACTTC	CASSPEEGISYEQYF
TRBV20-1	TRBJ2-5	few	-	TGCAGTGCTAGAGGGACAGAGATACTTCAAGAGACCCAGTACTTC	CSARGTEILQETQYF
TRBV12-3/TRBV12-4	TRBJ2-1	-	TRBD1	TGTGCCAGCAGTTTTATTGGGACAGGCTCCTACAATGAGCAGTTCTTC	CASSFIGTGSYNEQFF
TRBV15	TRBJ2-1	few	-	TGTGCCACCAGCAGAGCCTCGGGGGGCGGTGAGCAGTTCTTC	CATSRASGGGEQFF
TRBV29-1	TRBJ2-4	many	-	TGCAGCGTAGGACTAGCCAAAAACATTCAGTACTTC	CSVGLAKNIQYF
TRBV4-3	TRBJ2-5	-	-	TGCGCCAGCAGCCAGCTCCGGGGGTTAGAGACCCAGTACTTC	CASSQLRGLETQYF
TRBV29-1	TRBJ1-5	-	TRBD1	TGCAGCGTTCAGACAGGGGGCAGGGGTCAGCCCCAGCATTTT	CSVQTGGRGQPQHF
TRBV28	TRBJ1-2	-	-	TGTGCCAGCAGTGCCCGGGACGGGGATAACTATGGCTACACCTTC	CASSARDGDNYGYTF
TRBV6-1	TRBJ2-1	few	-	TGTGCCAGCAGGGGACTGAGGGATGAGCAGTTCTTC	CASRGLRDEQFF
TRBV5-6	TRBJ2-7	-	TRBD1	TGTGCCAGCAGCTCGGCCCCGGGACAGTCATACGAGCAGTACTTC	CASSSAPGQSYEQYF
TRBV4-2	TRBJ2-7	-	TRBD2	TGTGCCAGCAGCCAAGATGTCTACACTAGCGAGGTGTCATACGAGCAGTACTTC	CASSQDVYTSEVSYEQYF
TRBV5-1	TRBJ1-1	-	-	TGCGCCAGCAGCTTGGGGGGGCCCACTGAAGCTTTCTTT	CASSLGGPTEAFF